The present entry profiles one TCR beta chain with its context. The data originate from a study of T cell responses to AZD1222 COVID-19 vaccine. The CDR3 totals 14 residues. CDR1 SGHVS and CDR2 FQNEAQ come from the germline V gene. Deletions cut 3 bases from V and 8 bases from J, with 17 bases between. Repertoires were generated with immunoSEQ multiplex PCR, while TCRdb's copy carries only in-frame clones and drops some. The repertoire holds some 64,000 clones, under 95% seen once, with about 6% in the top ten. The genes are TRBV7-8 and TRBJ2-7, with D perhaps matching TRBD1 or TRBD2 (7 bases each). Specimen: peripheral blood, collected 28 days after the second dose of the MenACWY control vaccine. This receptor was taken from an adult who received the MenACWY meningococcal vaccine as a control. The CDR3 DNA sequence: TGTGCCAGCAGCTTTGCTCAGGGGGGGGCCCAGCAGTACTTC. It is translated as CASSFAQGGAQQYF.